This T cell receptor beta chain was found in a study of blood T cell repertoires in COVID-19 (dated by TCRdb to 2018 to 2020). Background on the whole study: Samples covering the acute and convalescent phases of COVID-19 were provided by collaborators in the United States, Italy and Spain. The prospective study material was composed of cDNA or gDNA derived from T cells, B-cell-depleted T cells, or PBMCs. Deeply sampled blood TCRbeta repertoires from subjects exposed to, actively infected with, or recovered from COVID-19 were included in the dataset. The repertoires were made available in a free public database intended to serve as a resource for research on the immune response to SARS-CoV-2. The samples were drawn from two sources: the first 160 participants of the ongoing ImmuneRACE study, and 1,200 or so subjects contributed by 6 global collaborators. The sample metadata nearly always contained a de-identified subject ID, COVID-19 status, age in years and sex. Where available, HLA class I and class II types were taken from metadata supplied by the sample provider and were not determined by assay-based typing. The full study reports these points: How much clinical and demographic metadata was included differed by source and by participant, and the metadata was provided uncurated.

Of note for this clone: Its antigen remains undetermined. Base qualities are not at hand, and no much larger clone is one base apart.

In the prospective study, participants were 18 to 89 years old, resided in about two dozen geographic areas of the United States, and were enrolled through a virtual design. To assign participants to cohorts, the prospective study relied on clinical history that participants themselves reported in a screening survey and a study questionnaire. For ImmuneRACE Cohort 3, a participant was defined as recovered based on two consecutive negative NP/OP PCR tests, clearance by a healthcare professional, or resolution of symptoms. In the prospective study, mobile phlebotomists collected whole blood, serum and a nasopharyngeal or oropharyngeal swab from each participant. Additional blood draws and questionnaires over an approximately two-month period could optionally be provided by prospective study participants. Blood samples from the prospective study were shipped frozen or at room temperature prior to DNA extraction.

TCRbeta CDR3 regions were amplified from genomic DNA using the immunoSEQ Assay, a bias-controlled multiplex PCR. As for the authors' bioinformatics: Within the assay, amplification of reference gene primers was used to estimate how many nucleated cells each sample contained. Sequence reads were collapsed and filtered to measure the absolute abundance of every unique TCRbeta CDR3 rearrangement. Productive Simpson clonality was computed per sample as the square root of Simpson's diversity index over productive rearrangements. Not all clones reach the TCRdb copy of this immuneACCESS table, which keeps in-frame sequences only. Checked studies attribute under half of the gap to unresolved V genes and leave the rest unexplained. The V and J calls and the clone size are those of that table, but D and trimming were determined from the DNA. The sample contains roughly 260,000 clones, approximately 85% of them found a single time. The ten most abundant clones make up approximately 1.9% of the sample.

Taken from the germline V gene (reference sequence), the CDR1 and CDR2 loops are SEHNR and FQNEAQ. The CDR3 has 15 amino acids, counting the end cysteine and phenylalanine. CDR3 DNA is the only sequence kept; it has 45 bases, read in frame from the first base. Compared with germline, V lacks 2 bases and J lacks 1 base; bases without a gene match: 3. Here the chain combines TRBV7-9 and TRBJ2-3, with 7 bases matching TRBD2. Sample: PBMCs or T cells enriched from blood (not recorded which). The TCR was taken from a woman in her 50s who had recovered from COVID-19. Here the CDR3 is given as CASSLSSGGTDTQYF. The DNA is as follows: TGTGCCAGCAGCTTATCTAGCGGTGGCACAGATACGCAGTATTTT. The entire variable domain, with the stretches around the CDR3 drawn from the reference TRBV7-9 and TRBJ2-3 proteins, is DTGVSQNPRHKITKRGQNVTFRCDPISEHNRLYWYRQTLGQGPEFLTYFQNEAQLEKSRLLSDRFSAERPKGSFSTLEIQRTEQGDSAMYLCASSLSSGGTDTQYFGPGTRLTVL.